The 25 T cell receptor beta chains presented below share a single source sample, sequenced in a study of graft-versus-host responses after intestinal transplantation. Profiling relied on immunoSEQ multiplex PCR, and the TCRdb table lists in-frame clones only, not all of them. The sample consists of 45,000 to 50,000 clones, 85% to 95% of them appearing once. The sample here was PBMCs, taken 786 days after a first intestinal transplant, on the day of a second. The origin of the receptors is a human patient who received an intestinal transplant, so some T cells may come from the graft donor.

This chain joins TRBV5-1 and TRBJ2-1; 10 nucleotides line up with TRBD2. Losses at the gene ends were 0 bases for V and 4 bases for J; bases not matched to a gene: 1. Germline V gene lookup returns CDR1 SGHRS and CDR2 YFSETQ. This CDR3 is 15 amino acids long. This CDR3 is CASSLASGRYNEQFF. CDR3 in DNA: TGCGCCAGCAGCTTGGCTAGCGGGAGATACAATGAGCAGTTCTTC.

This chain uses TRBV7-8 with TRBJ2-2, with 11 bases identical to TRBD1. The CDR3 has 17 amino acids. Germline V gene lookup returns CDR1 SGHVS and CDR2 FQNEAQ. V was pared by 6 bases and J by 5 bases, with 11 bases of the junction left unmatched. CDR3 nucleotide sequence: TGTGCCAGCAGGAACGACTTGGGACAGGGGGTTACCGGGGAGCTGTTTTTT. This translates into CASRNDLGQGVTGELFF. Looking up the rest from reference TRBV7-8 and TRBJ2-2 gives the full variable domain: GAGVSQSPRYKVAKRGQDVALRCDPISGHVSLFWYQQALGQGPEFLTYFQNEAQLDKSGLPSDRFFAERPEGSVSTLKIQRTQQEDSAVYLCASRNDLGQGVTGELFFGEGSRLTVL.

CDR3 sequence (DNA): TGTGCCACCAGCAGTTTAACCGGGACAGGGTTCGGATACTATGGCTACACCTTC. This codes for CATSSLTGTGFGYYGYTF. The chain carries TRBV15 and TRBJ1-2, with TRBD1 identical over 9 bases. The V gene's germline CDR1 is LNHNV and CDR2 YYDKDF (reference sequence). The CDR3 sequence is 18 residues long. The V and J ends lost 3 bases and 3 bases, in that order; junction bases with no gene match: 14.

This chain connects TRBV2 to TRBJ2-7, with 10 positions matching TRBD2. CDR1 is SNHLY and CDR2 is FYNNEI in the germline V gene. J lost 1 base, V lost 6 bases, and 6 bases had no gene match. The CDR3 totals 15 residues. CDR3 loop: CASRVGTSASYEQYF. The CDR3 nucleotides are TGTGCCAGCAGGGTCGGGACTAGCGCTTCCTACGAGCAGTACTTC.

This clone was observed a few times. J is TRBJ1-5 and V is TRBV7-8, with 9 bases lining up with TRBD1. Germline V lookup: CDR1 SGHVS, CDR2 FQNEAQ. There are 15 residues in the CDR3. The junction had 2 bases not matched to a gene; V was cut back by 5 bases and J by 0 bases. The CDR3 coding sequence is TGTGCCAGCAGCAGGACAGGGGATAGCAATCAGCCCCAGCATTTT. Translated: CASSRTGDSNQPQHF.

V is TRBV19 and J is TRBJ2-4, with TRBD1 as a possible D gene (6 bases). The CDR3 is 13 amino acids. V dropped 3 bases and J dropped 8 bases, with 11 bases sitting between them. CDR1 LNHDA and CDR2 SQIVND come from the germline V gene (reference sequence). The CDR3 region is CASSMGAEDIQYF. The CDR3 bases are TGTGCCAGTAGTATGGGGGCCGAGGACATTCAGTACTTC.

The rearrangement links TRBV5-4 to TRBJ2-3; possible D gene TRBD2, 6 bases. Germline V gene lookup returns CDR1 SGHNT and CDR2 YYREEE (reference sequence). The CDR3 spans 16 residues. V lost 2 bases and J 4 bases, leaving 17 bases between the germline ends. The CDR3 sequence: CASSFGSGAMPDTQYF. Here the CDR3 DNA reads TGTGCCAGCAGCTTCGGGAGTGGGGCCATGCCAGATACGCAGTATTTT.

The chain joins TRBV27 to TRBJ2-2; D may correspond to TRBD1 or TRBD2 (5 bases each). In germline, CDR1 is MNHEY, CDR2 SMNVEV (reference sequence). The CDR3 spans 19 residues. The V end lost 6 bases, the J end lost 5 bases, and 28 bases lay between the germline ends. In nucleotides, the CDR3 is TGTGCCAGCAGGGGATGGGACGGCGAACCCAACATCTTTACCGGGGAGCTGTTTTTT. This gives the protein CASRGWDGEPNIFTGELFF.

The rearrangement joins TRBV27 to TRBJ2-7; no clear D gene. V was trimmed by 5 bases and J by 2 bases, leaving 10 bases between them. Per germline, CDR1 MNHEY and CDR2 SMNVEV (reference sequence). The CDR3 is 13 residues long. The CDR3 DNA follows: TGTGCCAGCAGTCCGCCCCTCACCTACGAGCAGTACTTC. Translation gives CASSPPLTYEQYF.

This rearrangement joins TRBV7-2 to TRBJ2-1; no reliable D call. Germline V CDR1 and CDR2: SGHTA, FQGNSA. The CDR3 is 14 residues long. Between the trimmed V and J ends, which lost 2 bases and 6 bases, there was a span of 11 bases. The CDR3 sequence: CASSLLDTANEQFF. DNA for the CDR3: TGTGCCAGCAGCTTACTGGATACCGCCAATGAGCAGTTCTTC.

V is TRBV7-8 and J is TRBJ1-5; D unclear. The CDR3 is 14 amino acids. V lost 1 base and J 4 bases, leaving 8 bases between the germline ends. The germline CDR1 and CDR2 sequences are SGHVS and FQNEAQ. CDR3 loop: CASSLERWNQPQHF. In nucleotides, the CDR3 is TGTGCCAGCAGCTTAGAGCGGTGGAATCAGCCCCAGCATTTT. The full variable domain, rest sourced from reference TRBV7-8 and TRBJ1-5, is GAGVSQSPRYKVAKRGQDVALRCDPISGHVSLFWYQQALGQGPEFLTYFQNEAQLDKSGLPSDRFFAERPEGSVSTLKIQRTQQEDSAVYLCASSLERWNQPQHFGDGTRLSIL.

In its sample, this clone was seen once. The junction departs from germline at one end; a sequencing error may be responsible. The CDR3 loop is CASSSGLGAYEQYF. The CDR3 bases are TGTGCTAGCAGCTCGGGACTAGGGGCCTACGAGCAGTACTTC. This sequence joins TRBV7-7 and TRBJ2-7; 8 bases are a match to TRBD2. CDR3 size: 14 residues. Germline V CDR1 and CDR2: SSHAT, FNYEAQ (reference sequence).

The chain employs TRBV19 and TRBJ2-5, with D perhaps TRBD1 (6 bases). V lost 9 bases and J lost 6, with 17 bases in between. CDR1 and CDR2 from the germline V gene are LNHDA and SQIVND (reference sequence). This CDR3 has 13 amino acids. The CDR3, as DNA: TGTGCCAGCACGAGTCAGGGGATTAAGACCCAGTACTTC. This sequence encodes CASTSQGIKTQYF.

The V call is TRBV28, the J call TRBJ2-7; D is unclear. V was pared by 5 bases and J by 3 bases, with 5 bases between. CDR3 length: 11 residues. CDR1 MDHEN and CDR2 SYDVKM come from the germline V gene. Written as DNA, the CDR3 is TGTGCCAGCAGTCGCCTCTACGAGCAGTACTTC. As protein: CASSRLYEQYF.

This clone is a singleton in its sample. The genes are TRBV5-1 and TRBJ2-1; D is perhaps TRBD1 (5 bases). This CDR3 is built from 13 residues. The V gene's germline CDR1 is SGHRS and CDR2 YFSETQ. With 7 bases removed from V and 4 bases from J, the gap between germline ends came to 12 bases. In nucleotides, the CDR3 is TGCGCCAGCGGACAAACAACATACAATGAGCAGTTCTTC. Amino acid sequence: CASGQTTYNEQFF.

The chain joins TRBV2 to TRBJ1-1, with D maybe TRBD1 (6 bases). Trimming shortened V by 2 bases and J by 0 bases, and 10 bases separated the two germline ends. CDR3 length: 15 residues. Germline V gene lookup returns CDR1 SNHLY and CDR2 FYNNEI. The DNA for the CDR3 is TGTGCCAGCAGTGAAAGGGGGGTTATGAACACTGAAGCTTTCTTT. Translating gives CASSERGVMNTEAFF. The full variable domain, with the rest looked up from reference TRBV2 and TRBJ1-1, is EPEVTQTPSHQVTQMGQEVILRCVPISNHLYFYWYRQILGQKVEFLVSFYNNEISEKSEIFDDQFSVERPDGSNFTLKIRSTKLEDSAMYFCASSERGVMNTEAFFGQGTRLTVV.

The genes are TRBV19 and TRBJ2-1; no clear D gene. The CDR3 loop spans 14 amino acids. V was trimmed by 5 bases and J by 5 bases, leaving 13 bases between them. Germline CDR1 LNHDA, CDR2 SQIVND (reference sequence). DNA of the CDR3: TGTGCCAGTAGTCGAGGCGAATGGGACAATGAGCAGTTCTTC. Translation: CASSRGEWDNEQFF.

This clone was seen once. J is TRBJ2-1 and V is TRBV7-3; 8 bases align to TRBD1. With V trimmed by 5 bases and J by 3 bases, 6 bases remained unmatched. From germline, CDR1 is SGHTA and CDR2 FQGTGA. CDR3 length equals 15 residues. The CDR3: CASSPHRGDYNEQFF. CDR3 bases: TGTGCCAGCAGCCCCCACAGGGGGGACTACAATGAGCAGTTCTTC.

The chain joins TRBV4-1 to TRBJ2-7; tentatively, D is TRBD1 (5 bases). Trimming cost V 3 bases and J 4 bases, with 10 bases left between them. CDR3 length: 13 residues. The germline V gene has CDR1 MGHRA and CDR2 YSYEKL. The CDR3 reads CASSQGPGYEQYF. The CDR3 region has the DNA TGCGCCAGCAGCCAGGGGCCAGGATACGAGCAGTACTTC.

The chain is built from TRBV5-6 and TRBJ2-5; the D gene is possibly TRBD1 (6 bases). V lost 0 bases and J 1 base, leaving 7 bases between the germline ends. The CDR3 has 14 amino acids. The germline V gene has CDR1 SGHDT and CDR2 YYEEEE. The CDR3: CASSLDRVQETQYF. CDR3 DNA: TGTGCCAGCAGCTTGGACAGGGTCCAAGAGACCCAGTACTTC. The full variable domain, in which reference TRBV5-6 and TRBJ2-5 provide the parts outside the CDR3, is DAGVTQSPTHLIKTRGQQVTLRCSPKSGHDTVSWYQQALGQGPQFIFQYYEEEERQRGNFPDRFSGHQFPNYSSELNVNALLLGDSALYLCASSLDRVQETQYFGPGTRLLVL.

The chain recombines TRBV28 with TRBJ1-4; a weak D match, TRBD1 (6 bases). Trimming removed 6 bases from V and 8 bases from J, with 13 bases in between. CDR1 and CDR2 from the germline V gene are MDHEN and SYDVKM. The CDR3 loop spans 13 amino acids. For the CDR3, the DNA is TGTGCCAGCAGAACAACAGGGAGGGAAAAACTGTTTTTT. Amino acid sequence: CASRTTGREKLFF.

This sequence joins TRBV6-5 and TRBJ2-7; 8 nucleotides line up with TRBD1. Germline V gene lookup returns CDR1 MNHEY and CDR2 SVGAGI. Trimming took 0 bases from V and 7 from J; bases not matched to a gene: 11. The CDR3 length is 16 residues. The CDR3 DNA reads TGTGCCAGCAGTTACTCCGGGACAGGCCATTTGGGGGAGCAGTACTTC. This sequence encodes CASSYSGTGHLGEQYF.

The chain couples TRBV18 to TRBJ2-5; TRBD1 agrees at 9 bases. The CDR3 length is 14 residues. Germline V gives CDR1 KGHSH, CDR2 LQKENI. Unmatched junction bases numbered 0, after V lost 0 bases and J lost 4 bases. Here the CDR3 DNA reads TGTGCCAGCTCACCACCGACAGGGGGAGAGACCCAGTACTTC. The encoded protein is CASSPPTGGETQYF.

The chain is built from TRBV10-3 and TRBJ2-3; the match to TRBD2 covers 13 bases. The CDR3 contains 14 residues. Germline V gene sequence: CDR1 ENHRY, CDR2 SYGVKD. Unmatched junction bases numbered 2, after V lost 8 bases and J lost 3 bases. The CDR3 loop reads CAIGTSGTTDTQYF. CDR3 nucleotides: TGTGCCATCGGGACTAGCGGGACTACAGATACGCAGTATTTT.

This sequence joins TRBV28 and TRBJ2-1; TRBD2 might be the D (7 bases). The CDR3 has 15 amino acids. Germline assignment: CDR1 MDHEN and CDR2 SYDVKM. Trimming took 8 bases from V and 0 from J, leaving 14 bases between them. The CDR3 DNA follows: TGTGCCAGCCGCAGGGGCGGGAGCTCCTACAATGAGCAGTTCTTC. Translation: CASRRGGSSYNEQFF.